A selection of T cell receptor beta chains follows, all from one sample in a study of T-cell memory formation after mild COVID-19. TCRdb re-analysed the 5' RACE reads in MiXCR, keeping a single row per CDR3 protein. The profile shows tens of thousands of distinct CDR3 sequences, about 23% of them singletons. Specimen: PBMCs or a T cell subset sorted from them (not recorded which). These receptors were collected from a man aged 18-30 years who had mild COVID-19 (a few samples of this study predate the infection). Cell type and time point are not known. Both conserved end residues are part of each CDR3. The D gene is left open where the match is weak. Only part of the rows carry a size: once, few, many, or a class if the clone is expanded.

J gene,V gene,clone size,D gene,CDR3 protein,CDR3 DNA
TRBJ2-7,TRBV7-9,few,TRBD2,CASSAGLAGASSYEQYF,TGTGCCAGCAGCGCCGGACTAGCGGGGGCCTCATCCTACGAGCAGTACTTC
TRBJ2-3,TRBV28,few,NA,CASSFTVSTDTQYF,TGTGCCAGCAGTTTTACGGTTAGCACAGATACGCAGTATTTT
TRBJ2-3,TRBV7-2,few,TRBD2,CASRQRESTDTQYF,TGTGCCAGCAGGCAGCGGGAGAGCACAGATACGCAGTATTTT
TRBJ2-1,TRBV12-3/TRBV12-4,few,TRBD2,CASSGTSGESYNEQFF,TGTGCCAGCAGTGGAACTAGCGGCGAATCCTACAATGAGCAGTTCTTC
TRBJ2-5,TRBV7-8,few,TRBD1,CASSGPGTGLETQYF,TGTGCCAGCAGCGGCCCCGGGACAGGGTTAGAGACCCAGTACTTC
TRBJ1-1,TRBV4-1,few,NA,CASSHPRSGVASQTEAFF,TGCGCCAGCAGCCACCCGAGGAGTGGCGTCGCCTCCCAAACTGAAGCTTTCTTT
TRBJ2-2,TRBV12-3/TRBV12-4,NA,TRBD2,CASSPRGGAGELFF,TGTGCCAGCAGTCCCCGGGGGGGGGCCGGGGAGCTGTTTTTT
TRBJ2-5,TRBV27,NA,TRBD2,CASRGLAGAETQYF,TGTGCCAGCAGAGGACTAGCGGGGGCAGAGACCCAGTACTTC
TRBJ2-3,TRBV7-2,few,NA,CASSSYTDTQYF,TGTGCCAGCAGCTCCTACACAGATACGCAGTATTTT
TRBJ1-1,TRBV2,few,NA,CASGGRLSREAFF,TGTGCCAGCGGAGGACGGCTGTCTCGGGAAGCTTTCTTT
TRBJ2-2,TRBV15,few,TRBD2,CATSPLGLPGGYTGELFF,TGTGCCACCAGCCCCTTGGGGCTACCGGGGGGGTACACCGGGGAGCTGTTTTTT
TRBJ2-7,TRBV4-1,NA,NA,CASSAVGGEQYF,TGCGCCAGCAGCGCCGTGGGCGGCGAGCAGTACTTC